The following is a T cell receptor (beta chain) sequence with its context. Its antigen target is currently unknown. Base qualities are missing; no much larger clone stands one base away. The data were obtained in a study of shared clonotypes between healthy human individuals (dated by TCRdb to 2020 to 2022). In the study overall: Two women and a few men aged 18 to 49 years were included in the cohort. To estimate repertoire size and how much clonotypes are shared between individuals, the study performed deep sequencing of blood TCR repertoires from a few healthy adults. For each donor, three plates each were used for CD4 naive and CD4 memory, two plates were used for CD8 naive, and one plate was used for CD8 memory. To increase sequencing depth and limit assay-specific biases, different laboratories used diverse techniques to prepare libraries and sequence TCR repertoires. Leukapheresis yielded between about 0.9 and 9 billion PBMCs per donor.

The CDR3 has 15 amino acids, counting the end cysteine and phenylalanine. Only CDR3 DNA is held: 45 bases, read in frame from base 1. Trimming costs V 0 bases and J 1 base, and their ends lie 9 bases apart. CDR1 is given as SNHLY and CDR2 as FYNNEI, both from the germline V gene. Using the deep immunoSEQ assay, multiplex PCR amplified TCR CDR3 regions from genomic DNA. Genomic DNA extracted from each cell subset was distributed evenly over all wells of several immunoSEQ 96-well plates, and each plate served as one replicate. For sorted subsets, each replicate PCR was loaded with about 0.2 ug genomic DNA, equivalent to about 30,000 T cell genomes. Purified libraries were measured with a Qubit 3.0 fluorometer, size-checked on a Bioanalyzer 2100, and measured again with the KAPA Library Quantification kit. A separate single-read 150-cycle Illumina NextSeq 550 flow cell was used to sequence each immunoSEQ 96-well plate. Regarding the original processing steps: Because the immunoSEQ output held only junctional sequences and lacked quality scores, the filtering could not match the filtering applied to full-length reads. To assign V/J genes and CDR3, sequences were annotated against IMGT germline references using PyIR, a Python wrapper for IgBLAST v1.9. Reads with weak V/J assignments (E-value above 1e-6), missing CDR3, stop codons, out-of-frame junctions, or ambiguous translated residues were removed. V3J clonotypes were defined as sequences sharing the same inferred V gene, J gene, and CDR3 amino acid sequence. The percentage overlap between two repertoires was calculated by dividing the number of shared unique clonotypes by the size of the smaller repertoire. Three approaches were used to assess repertoire richness: RTK rarefaction, the Chao1 estimator, and Recon v2.1 estimates of unobserved clonotypes. For all TCRbeta clonotypes obtained by the gDNA method from a few donors, generation probabilities were computed with OLGA. TCRdb provides this immuneACCESS table in a form limited to in-frame rearrangements. Some clones are lacking; in checked studies, under half of them reflect an unresolved V gene, and why the rest are absent is not known. V, J and clone size derive from that table, while D and trimming were established from the DNA sequence. The sample yields more than 550,000 clones; 92% were counted once. Of the sample, more than 20% is held by the ten largest clones.

CD8 naive samples consisted of CD45RO-negative cells that were positively selected for CCR7, yielding a CD45RA+CCR7+ population without TemRA cells. The donors were healthy, HIV-negative adults with no recently reported acute infections or vaccinations. All donors were Caucasian adults living in Nashville, Tennessee, USA. After blood collection by leukapheresis, PBMCs were isolated using Ficoll-Histopaque density gradient centrifugation and then cryopreserved in the vapor phase of liquid nitrogen. Analytical flow cytometry was used to check the purity and quantity of each magnetically sorted T cell population. Genomic DNA was isolated from every sorted fraction and measured by UV absorbance on a Nanodrop 2000c. What the study reported, not specific to this receptor: Sampling was restricted to blood, and TCR repertoires in tissues likely differ from the TCR repertoires found in blood. Naive subsets generally had larger estimated clonotype richness than memory subsets. Incomplete sequencing was indicated by rarefaction of sorted-subset datasets, despite the large sequencing depth. Pairwise subsampling led to the expectation that sequencing depth would affect the degree of clonotype sharing among donors. Clonotypes shared by all four sorted-subset donors showed higher generation probabilities than non-shared clonotypes. Because the study included a small number of donors, the genetic and exposure-history diversity represented was limited. Sharing across a few donors was observed for 4.5% to 6.5% of naive CD4, 3% to 4% of naive CD8, about 2.3% of memory CD4, and roughly 0.43% of memory CD8 clonotypes.

The specimen sequenced was naive CD8+ T cells sorted from blood. The sample's cell subset or site, from its label and the paper: CD45RA+CCR7+. The TCR comes from a man under 40 in good health. The V gene is TRBV2 and the J gene is TRBJ1-1; the D segment could be TRBD1, given 6 matching bases. The sequenced DNA: TGTGCCAGCAGTGAAGCTCGGGGGCGGAACACTGAAGCTTTCTTT. Its product reads: CASSEARGRNTEAFF.